Listed below are T cell receptor beta chains from one sample, sequenced in a study of blood T cell repertoires in COVID-19. Method: immunoSEQ multiplex PCR; TCRdb's copy keeps in-frame clones and lacks some. The repertoire holds 150,000 to 200,000 clones, approximately 89% seen once, with roughly 8% in the top ten. Material for sequencing was peripheral blood. Receptors were obtained from a woman aged 60 to 75 with acute or convalescent COVID-19. The CDR3 runs from the conserved cysteine through the conserved F or W. The order of the fields is clone size, D gene, V gene, J gene, CDR3 DNA, CDR3 protein. A D gene is named only where the DNA matches it firmly. Expanded clones are given a class, and other clones once, few, many or no size at all.

size: -; D: -; V: TRBV3-1/TRBV3-2; J: TRBJ1-3; DNA: TGTGCCAGCAGCCTATCAAGGGGGTTCGGAAACACCATATATTTT; CDR3: CASSLSRGFGNTIYF
size: -; D: -; V: TRBV4-1; J: TRBJ2-5; DNA: TGCGCCAGCAGCCAAGATGGGCAAATCGGTCTTAAAGAGACCCAGTACTTC; CDR3: CASSQDGQIGLKETQYF
size: -; D: TRBD1; V: TRBV29-1; J: TRBJ2-1; DNA: TGCAGCTCTGAGGGACAGGGGGCCTATGAGCAGTTCTTC; CDR3: CSSEGQGAYEQFF
size: -; D: -; V: TRBV7-2; J: TRBJ1-1; DNA: TGTGCCAGCAGCTCCCCCGGGAGGGGCACTGAAGCTTTCTTT; CDR3: CASSSPGRGTEAFF
size: once; D: TRBD1; V: TRBV12-3/TRBV12-4; J: TRBJ1-2; DNA: TGTGCCAGCAGTTTTCAGGGGGACTATGGCTACACCTTC; CDR3: CASSFQGDYGYTF
size: -; D: -; V: TRBV15; J: TRBJ2-6; DNA: TGTGCCACCAGCAGAGATAGGGGACTTAAATCTGGGGCCAACGTCCTGACTTTC; CDR3: CATSRDRGLKSGANVLTF
size: -; D: -; V: TRBV28; J: TRBJ1-2; DNA: TGTGCCAGCAGAACAGGGAATTCCTATGGCTACACCTTC; CDR3: CASRTGNSYGYTF
size: -; D: -; V: TRBV11-3; J: TRBJ1-2; DNA: TGTGCCAGCAGCTTAGAGGCTTCGGGGTCTGGCTACACCTTC; CDR3: CASSLEASGSGYTF
size: once; D: -; V: TRBV29-1; J: TRBJ2-5; DNA: TGCAGCGTTCCCTCTCCCCAAGAGACCCAGTACTTC; CDR3: CSVPSPQETQYF
size: -; D: -; V: TRBV6-5; J: TRBJ1-2; DNA: TGTGCCAGCAGGACACAGGGAAGTGGCTACACCTTC; CDR3: CASRTQGSGYTF
size: -; D: -; V: TRBV6-6; J: TRBJ1-2; DNA: TGTGCCAGCAGTCCGTCTCGGAGCTATACCTATGGCTACACCTTC; CDR3: CASSPSRSYTYGYTF
size: once; D: -; V: TRBV9; J: TRBJ2-3; DNA: TGTGCCAGCAGCCCCCCGGGACTTTTGATCACAGATACGCAGTATTTT; CDR3: CASSPPGLLITDTQYF
size: -; D: TRBD1; V: TRBV20-1; J: TRBJ1-2; DNA: TGCAGTGCTAGTGCGGGGCAGGGGGAAGGCGGCTACACCTTC; CDR3: CSASAGQGEGGYTF
size: -; D: -; V: TRBV19; J: TRBJ2-2; DNA: TGTGCCAGTAGTATAGCCGGGACTTTGAACACCGGGGAGCTGTTTTTT; CDR3: CASSIAGTLNTGELFF
size: -; D: TRBD1; V: TRBV6-5; J: TRBJ1-4; DNA: TGTGCCAGCAAAACAGGGGAGGAAAAACTGTTTTTT; CDR3: CASKTGEEKLFF
size: -; D: -; V: TRBV30; J: TRBJ1-1; DNA: TGTGCCTGGTCAGGACAGTCGAACACTGAAGCTTTCTTT; CDR3: CAWSGQSNTEAFF
size: -; D: -; V: TRBV2; J: TRBJ2-2; DNA: TGTGCCAGCAGTGATTATGGTGGAGCCGGGGAGCTGTTTTTT; CDR3: CASSDYGGAGELFF
size: -; D: TRBD1; V: TRBV7-9; J: TRBJ2-5; DNA: TGTGCCAGCAGCTTAGGGACAGGGCGGACGGAGACCCAGTACTTC; CDR3: CASSLGTGRTETQYF
size: -; D: -; V: TRBV19; J: TRBJ1-5; DNA: TGTGCCAGTAGTACCAATGACAGGAGGTTCCAGCATTTT; CDR3: CASSTNDRRFQHF
size: -; D: TRBD2; V: TRBV5-1; J: TRBJ2-1; DNA: TGCGCCAGCAGCTCTACTAGCGCCATTAACAATGAGCAGTTCTTC; CDR3: CASSSTSAINNEQFF
size: -; D: -; V: TRBV6-1; J: TRBJ1-4; DNA: TGTGCCAGCAGTGAAATCCGGGCAACTAATGAAAAACTGTTTTTT; CDR3: CASSEIRATNEKLFF
size: -; D: -; V: TRBV9; J: TRBJ2-2; DNA: TGTGCCAGCAGCGTAGGGTGGAGCCTGAACACCGGGGAGCTGTTTTTT; CDR3: CASSVGWSLNTGELFF